This T cell receptor (beta chain) was identified during a study of CD8+ T cells in alopecia areata. General study results and limits: TCR sharing was clearer in mice than between patients, perhaps partly owing to patient HLA diversity.

Remarks on this clone: The antigen is undetermined.

Treatment described: oral pan-JAK inhibitor, 5-10 mg twice daily. Isolation of CD4+ and CD8+ T cells from PBMCs was achieved by sorting. The sequencing template was cDNA reverse transcribed from extracted RNA. Profiled with immunoSEQ multiplex PCR; TCRdb holds only in-frame clones, not every one. The table has approximately 220,000 clones, less than 45% seen once. The CDR3 length is 13 residues. Looked up from germline, CDR1 is SGHAT and CDR2 is FQNNGV. V shed 8 bases and J shed 2 bases, with 13 bases lying between them. The sample here was CD4+ T cells sorted from blood, taken at approximately week 30, from a patient treated with tofacitinib. The clonotype originates from a human donor with alopecia areata. The rearrangement joins TRBV11-2 to TRBJ2-7; D is ambiguous. The CDR3 sequence: CASGAAGPYEQYF. CDR3 DNA sequence: TGTGCCAGCGGCGCGGCTGGTCCCTACGAGCAGTACTTC.